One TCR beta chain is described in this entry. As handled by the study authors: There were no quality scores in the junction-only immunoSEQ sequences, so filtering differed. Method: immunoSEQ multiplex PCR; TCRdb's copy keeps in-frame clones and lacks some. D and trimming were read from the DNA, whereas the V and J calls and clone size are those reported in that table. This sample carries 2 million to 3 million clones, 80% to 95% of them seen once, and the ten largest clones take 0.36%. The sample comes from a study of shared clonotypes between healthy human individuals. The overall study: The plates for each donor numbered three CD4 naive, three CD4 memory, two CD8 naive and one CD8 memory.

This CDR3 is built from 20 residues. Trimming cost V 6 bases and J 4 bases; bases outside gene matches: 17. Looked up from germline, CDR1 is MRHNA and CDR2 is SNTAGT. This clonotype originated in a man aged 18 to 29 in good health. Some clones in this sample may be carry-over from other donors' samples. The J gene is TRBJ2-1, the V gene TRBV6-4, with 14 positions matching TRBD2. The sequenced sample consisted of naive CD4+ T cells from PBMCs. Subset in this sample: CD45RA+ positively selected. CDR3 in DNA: TGTGCCAGCAGGGTTGGATGTCCGGGACTAGCGGGAGTTAATTACAATGAGCAGTTCTTC. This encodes CASRVGCPGLAGVNYNEQFF.